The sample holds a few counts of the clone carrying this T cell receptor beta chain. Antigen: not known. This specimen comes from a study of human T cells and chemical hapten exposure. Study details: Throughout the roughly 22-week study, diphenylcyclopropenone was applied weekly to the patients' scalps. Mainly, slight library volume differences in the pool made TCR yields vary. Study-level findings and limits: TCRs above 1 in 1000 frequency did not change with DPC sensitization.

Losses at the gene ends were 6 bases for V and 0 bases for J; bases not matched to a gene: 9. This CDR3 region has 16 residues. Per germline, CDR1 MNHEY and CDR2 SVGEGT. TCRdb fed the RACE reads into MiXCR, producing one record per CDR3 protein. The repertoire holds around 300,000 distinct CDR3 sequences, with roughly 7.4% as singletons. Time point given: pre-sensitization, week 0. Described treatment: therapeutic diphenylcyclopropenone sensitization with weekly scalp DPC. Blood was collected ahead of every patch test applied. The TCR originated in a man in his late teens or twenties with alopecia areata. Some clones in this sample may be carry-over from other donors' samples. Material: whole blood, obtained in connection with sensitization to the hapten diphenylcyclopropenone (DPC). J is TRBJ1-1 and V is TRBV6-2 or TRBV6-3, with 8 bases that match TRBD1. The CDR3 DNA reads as TGTGCCAGCAGATCAGGGGGCCAGGTGATGAACACTGAAGCTTTCTTT. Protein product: CASRSGGQVMNTEAFF.